This entry describes one T cell receptor beta chain. In its sample, this clonotype was seen many times. It lacks a known antigen. Base qualities are not at hand, and no much larger clone is one base apart. The sample is drawn from a study of spatial heterogeneity in lung cancer (dated by TCRdb to the late 2010s). For the wider study: The donors were about 71 patients from the lung TRACERx cohort who had early-stage, untreated non-small cell lung cancer. Beta-chain transcripts were consistently detected in greater numbers than alpha-chain transcripts, which likely reflects a higher abundance of beta-chain transcripts. At surgery, some 200 tumor regions, some 61 matched nontumor lung samples and 50 to 60 PBMC samples were TCR-sequenced for both alpha and beta chains. In the raw uncorrected reads, each unique combination of TCR and UMI appeared more than ten times on average. Nonsynonymous mutation counts, determined by whole-exome sequencing of tumor tissue, were related to TCR repertoire features. Follow-up PBMC samples were sequenced whenever the samples were available, and the median time to follow-up was about 2 years after resection. In non-small cell lung cancer, the study quantitatively compared TCR alpha and beta repertoires across several tumor regions, matched nontumor lung, and blood.

Receptor libraries were prepared by 5' RACE. These reads were obtained on a NextSeq 500. In the TCR library protocol, a unique molecular identifier was attached to each TCR cDNA molecule so that PCR and sequencing errors could be corrected. The published analysis was carried out like this. Decombinator tools were used for TCR identification, UMI-based error correction and CDR3 extraction. TCRs above a frequency of 2 per 1,000, corresponding to the top 1% of the tumor frequency distribution, were defined as expanded. Renyi diversity was computed with the R vegan package after each repertoire had been subsampled 100 times to 5,000 TCRs. To build CDR3 similarity networks, amino acid triplet string-kernel similarity was used, and CDR3s were connected when their pairwise similarity was above 0.82. The public reads were run again by TCRdb, first through fastp at Q25 and then through MiXCR, and only productive beta chains were kept. Rows are combined by CDR3 protein, so each entry shows the most common genes and DNA. The authors' filters were not applied to this entry. The sample data list 60,000 to 85,000 distinct CDR3 sequences, and nearly 9% of these were observed just once. Roughly 1.8% of the sample belongs to the ten largest clones.

General findings and caveats noted by the study authors: Confirming at a functional level the hypothesis that regional TCRs recognize regional mutations was considered to require additional single-cell paired TCR alpha and beta sequencing. Comparisons of baseline and follow-up blood repertoires included only around 14 patients. Ubiquitous expanded tumor TCRs showed up in blood more often at tumor resection than at routine follow-up.

V is pared back by 0 bases and J by 4 bases, with 13 bases lying between the germline termini. The CDR3 starts with the cysteine, ends with the phenylalanine, and has 16 residues. The CDR3 DNA has 48 bases and is translated from base 1. Reading the germline V gene gives CDR1 SGHVS and CDR2 FQNEAQ. The time point tag for this specimen amounts to: blood at routine non-recurrence follow-up after resection. For TCR sequencing, whole RNA was extracted from tumor and nontumor lung tissue, or from cryopreserved PBMC samples, and no cell sorting was done. A patient was chosen for TCR sequencing only when enough RNA was available from at least two tumor regions.

The receptor's source is a female donor with early-stage non-small cell lung cancer. The source was PBMCs, collected at follow-up. The sequence joins TRBV7-8 to TRBJ2-1; the D gene is unclear. The nucleotide sequence is TGTGCCAGCAGCTTAGCGGTGGGCTCAGCGTACAATGAGCAGTTCTTC. It is translated as CASSLAVGSAYNEQFF.